The table lists the clone carrying this T cell receptor (beta chain) with many counts. Antigen: not known. This record belongs to a study of T cell repertoires in cytomegalovirus infection. Study summary: Both CMV infection and a matching HLA type were indicated by public TCR beta signatures.

TCRdb re-called the reads with MiXCR, one entry per CDR3 protein. The repertoire holds hundreds of thousands of distinct CDR3 sequences, 20% to 25% seen once, with around 7.6% in the top ten. Overall study findings and caveats: In two of eight donors, the top clonotype was HLA-C-restricted CMV-specific.

Between the trimmed V and J ends, which lost 0 bases and 0 bases, there was a span of 8 bases. The CDR3 length is 15 residues. The germline V gene encodes CDR1 LGHNA and CDR2 YNFKEQ. The sequencing input was CD8+ T cells from PBMCs. The source is a human donor in good health (CMV status not recorded). Some clones in this sample may be carry-over from other donors' samples. V is TRBV4-2 and J is TRBJ1-1; D is ambiguous. DNA of the CDR3: TGTGCCAGCAGCCAAGATACAGCTATGAACACTGAAGCTTTCTTT. This codes for CASSQDTAMNTEAFF.